The T cell receptor (beta chain) under discussion was sequenced for a study of blood T cells in healthy people across ages. Study-wide findings and caveats: The study regarded diversity estimates from one million T cells as underestimates.

The CDR3 covers 14 residues. The V gene end was trimmed by 2 bases and the J gene end by 8 bases; junction bases not matched to a gene: 5. Per the germline V gene, CDR1 is MNHNY and CDR2 is SVGAGI (reference sequence). A second PCR, run for roughly 7 to 12 cycles, used a sample-barcoded 5' primer plus a J-beta primer mix. One entry per CDR3 protein, called by TCRdb with MiXCR from the 5' RACE reads. The sample shows more than 1,000,000 distinct CDR3 sequences, 20% to 25% of them seen only once. This clonotype was counted a few times. The antigen is undetermined. This sample was shared with a second study, whose subject was T cells of mothers and their children. That work adds: The study recruited a few healthy Caucasian mothers and their six children as donors. Slightly, though not significantly, more overlap was seen in related than in unrelated mother-child pairs. There were no persistent microchimeric T cell clones detected.

The sequence was obtained from a girl under 10 years old in good health. This chain uses TRBV6-6 with TRBJ2-4; 8 nucleotides agree with TRBD1. The sequenced material came from blood. The CDR3 coding sequence is TGTGCCAGCAGTTACGGACAGGGCGCGGACATTCAGTACTTC. Residues: CASSYGQGADIQYF.